The entry below gives a single T cell receptor beta chain sequence along with its context. Antigen: not known. There are 15 residues in the CDR3. The V end lost 1 base, the J end lost 3 bases, and 11 bases lay between the germline ends. In germline, CDR1 is SGHNT, CDR2 YYREEE (reference sequence). The record originates from a study of a mutant IDH1 vaccine in newly diagnosed glioma. Study-wide points: Pseudoprogression appeared unlinked to shifts in leading peripheral T cell clonotypes.

Time point defined: week 5, during vaccination. Topical imiquimod accompanied each vaccine dose, which consisted of 300 ug of mutant IDH1 20-mer peptide. Clones were read by immunoSEQ multiplex PCR, and TCRdb kept only the in-frame ones, dropping some. This sample yields about 30,000 clones, of which approximately 83% are seen a single time; 20% to 25% belongs to the top ten. This specimen was PBMCs, taken from a glioma patient whose treatment included an IDH1 peptide vaccine. The source of this sequence is a man between 25 and 39 years old with glioma. The V and J genes are TRBV5-4 and TRBJ1-3; D is uncertain. The DNA for the CDR3 is TGTGCCAGCAGCTTGAAGGTGGGCAGTGGAAACACCATATATTTT. This translates into CASSLKVGSGNTIYF.